The rows below give T cell receptor beta chains drawn from one sample of a study of OX40 agonist ivuxolimab in advanced cancers. The protocol was immunoSEQ multiplex PCR, while the TCRdb copy is restricted to in-frame clones and leaves out a portion. The sample records tens of thousands of clones, around 87% being singletons. The sequenced sample was CD4+ or CD8+ T cells sorted from blood, obtained in a trial of the OX40 agonist ivuxolimab. Source of these receptors: an adult with an advanced solid tumor such as melanoma, head and neck, liver or kidney cancer. Both conserved end residues are part of each CDR3. D genes are given only for firm matches. Rows may omit the clone size; those that give it use once, few, many or a size class.

clone_size	v_call	d_call	j_call	cdr3_aa	cdr3_nt
.	TRBV5-1	TRBD2	TRBJ2-1	CASSSGLAGVVDEQFF	TGCGCCAGCAGCTCGGGACTAGCGGGAGTCGTAGATGAGCAGTTCTTC
once	TRBV29-1	.	TRBJ1-5	CSVVGQPNQPQHF	TGCAGCGTTGTAGGCCAGCCGAATCAGCCCCAGCATTTT
.	TRBV12-2	.	TRBJ1-1	CASRLARGGANRVAFF	TGTGCAAGTCGCTTAGCGCGGGGGGGCGCGAACAGGGTTGCTTTCTTT
.	TRBV19	TRBD1	TRBJ2-7	CASRMAGTASYEQYF	TGTGCCAGTAGGATGGCCGGGACAGCGTCCTACGAGCAGTACTTC
few	TRBV28	TRBD1	TRBJ1-1	CASLGTAYSEAFF	TGTGCCAGCCTCGGGACAGCCTATTCTGAAGCTTTCTTT
once	TRBV5-5	TRBD2	TRBJ2-2	CASSEGLPRTGELFF	TGTGCCAGCAGCGAGGGACTACCACGCACCGGGGAGCTGTTTTTT
.	TRBV6-1	TRBD1	TRBJ2-7	CASRDRGFDEQYF	TGTGCCAGCAGGGACAGGGGGTTTGACGAGCAATACTTC
.	TRBV6-1	TRBD1	TRBJ1-1	CASSSGTGYTEAFF	TGTGCCAGCAGTTCCGGGACAGGGTACACTGAAGCTTTCTTT
.	TRBV11-2	TRBD1	TRBJ2-3	CASSRFNRQGNTDTQYF	TGTGCCAGCAGCCGCTTCAATAGACAGGGGAACACAGATACGCAGTATTTT
.	TRBV7-9	.	TRBJ1-5	CASSLRGNQPQHF	TGTGCCAGCAGCCTCCGAGGCAATCAGCCCCAGCATTTT
.	TRBV27	.	TRBJ2-7	CASSSYRATYEQYF	TGTGCCAGCAGTTCCTACAGGGCTACCTACGAGCAGTACTTC
.	TRBV23-1	.	TRBJ1-6	CASKKKPLHF	TGCGCCAGCAAAAAGAAACCCCTCCACTTT
.	TRBV10-3	.	TRBJ1-2	CAISESTGHNYGYTF	TGTGCCATCAGTGAGTCAACTGGACATAACTATGGCTACACCTTC
.	TRBV7-2	TRBD2	TRBJ2-2	CASSQAGTNTGELFF	TGTGCCAGCAGTCAAGCGGGGACGAACACCGGGGAGCTGTTTTTT
.	TRBV9	TRBD1	TRBJ2-7	CASSPPTGSYEQYF	TGTGCCAGCAGCCCCCCGACAGGGTCCTACGAGCAGTACTTC
.	TRBV6-5	.	TRBJ2-7	CASSRQSSYEQYF	TGTGCCAGCAGTAGGCAGAGCTCCTACGAGCAGTACTTC
.	TRBV7-2	TRBD1	TRBJ1-6	CASSSRTGGSPLHF	TGTGCCAGCAGCTCCCGGACAGGAGGTTCACCCCTCCACTTT
.	TRBV6-5	.	TRBJ1-2	CASSYSNRPSNYGYTF	TGTGCCAGCAGTTACTCAAACAGACCCTCTAACTATGGCTACACCTTC
.	TRBV6-1	.	TRBJ2-4	CASSDQWGFVKNIQYF	TGTGCCAGCAGTGACCAGTGGGGGTTTGTGAAAAACATTCAGTACTTC
.	TRBV4-1	.	TRBJ2-7	CASSHLDGEQYF	TGCGCCAGCAGCCATCTGGACGGCGAGCAGTACTTC
.	TRBV5-1	TRBD1	TRBJ2-7	CASSQGQSYEQYF	TGCGCCAGCAGCCAGGGACAGTCCTACGAGCAGTACTTC
.	TRBV6-1	.	TRBJ2-7	CASTRDRVSYEQYF	TGTGCCAGTACCCGGGACCGAGTTTCCTACGAGCAGTACTTC
few	TRBV2	TRBD2	TRBJ2-7	CASSRLAREQYF	TGTGCCAGCAGTAGACTAGCGCGCGAGCAGTACTTC
.	TRBV7-9	TRBD2	TRBJ2-3	CASGSSTDTQYF	TGTGCAAGCGGGAGTAGCACAGATACGCAGTATTTT
.	TRBV5-4	TRBD2	TRBJ2-7	CASSPRASGTSREQYF	TGTGCCAGCAGCCCCCGAGCCAGCGGGACGAGTCGCGAGCAGTACTTC
once	TRBV6-1	TRBD2	TRBJ2-3	CASSGQAGGTDTQYF	TGTGCCAGCAGTGGACAAGCGGGAGGCACAGATACGCAGTATTTT